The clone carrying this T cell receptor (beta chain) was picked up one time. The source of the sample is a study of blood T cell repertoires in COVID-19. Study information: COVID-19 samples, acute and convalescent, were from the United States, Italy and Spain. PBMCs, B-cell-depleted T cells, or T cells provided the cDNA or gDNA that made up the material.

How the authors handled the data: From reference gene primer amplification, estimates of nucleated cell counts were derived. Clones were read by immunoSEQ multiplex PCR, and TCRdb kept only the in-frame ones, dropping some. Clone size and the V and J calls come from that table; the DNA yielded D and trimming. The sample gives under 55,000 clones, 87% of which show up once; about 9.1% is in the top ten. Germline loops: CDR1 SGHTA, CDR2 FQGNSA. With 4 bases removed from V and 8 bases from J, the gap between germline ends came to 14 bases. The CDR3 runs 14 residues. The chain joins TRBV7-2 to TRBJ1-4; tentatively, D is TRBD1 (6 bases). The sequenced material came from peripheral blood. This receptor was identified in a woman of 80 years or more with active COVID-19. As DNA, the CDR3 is TGTGCCAGCAGCTGGGGAGGGGGTGGCGAAAAACTGTTTTTT. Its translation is CASSWGGGGEKLFF.